The 19 T cell receptor beta chains listed next were all sequenced from one sample in a study of PD-L1 blockade in urothelial cancer. Time point noted: pretreatment peripheral blood. Repertoires were generated with immunoSEQ multiplex PCR, while TCRdb's copy carries only in-frame clones and drops some. The data show about 53,000 clones, 87% seen once. The specimen was PBMCs, collected around atezolizumab (anti-PD-L1) treatment. The receptor source for this set is a woman aged 55 to 70 with urothelial cancer.

This chain connects TRBV6-5 to TRBJ2-5, with a possible D match to TRBD1 (5 bases). Trimming took 5 bases from V and 9 from J, leaving 13 bases between them. Germline CDR1 is MNHEY and CDR2 is SVGAGI. This CDR3 is 12 amino acids long. In DNA, the CDR3 is TGTGCCAGCAGTGGGGCCACTCCGGCCCAGTACTTC. Its translation is CASSGATPAQYF.

V gene TRBV4-3 combines with J gene TRBJ2-1; no clear D gene. CDR1 and CDR2 (germline): LGHNA, YSLEER. The CDR3 is 14 amino acids. Trimming took 4 bases from V and 5 from J, leaving 12 bases between them. The CDR3 sequence: CASSPSGLNNEQFF. The CDR3 bases are TGCGCCAGCAGCCCCTCGGGTCTAAACAATGAGCAGTTCTTC.

The rearrangement joins TRBV15 to TRBJ2-2; D is undetermined. CDR1 is LNHNV and CDR2 is YYDKDF in the germline V gene (reference sequence). With 0 bases removed from V and 0 bases from J, the gap between germline ends came to 5 bases. The CDR3 runs to 15 residues. CDR3 DNA sequence: TGTGCCACCAGCAGAGATATTCCGAACACCGGGGAGCTGTTTTTT. Translating gives CATSRDIPNTGELFF.

The rearrangement links TRBV28 to TRBJ2-1; 8 bases are a match to TRBD2. The CDR3 is 14 amino acids. The junction had 5 bases not matched to a gene; V was cut back by 10 bases and J by 0 bases. Germline CDR1 is MDHEN and CDR2 is SYDVKM. The CDR3 DNA follows: TGTGCCATTGTAGCGGGAACCTCCTACAATGAGCAGTTCTTC. Protein product: CAIVAGTSYNEQFF.

V and J are TRBV4-2 and TRBJ2-1; 13 bases match TRBD2. This CDR3 comprises 16 residues. J gave up 10 bases and V 2 bases, and 8 bases lay outside the gene matches. CDR1 LGHNA and CDR2 YNFKEQ come from the germline V gene. As DNA, the CDR3 is TGTGCCAGCAGCCAACAACTAGCGGGGGGGACAGCGGAGCAGTTCTTC. Its translation: CASSQQLAGGTAEQFF.

The chain uses TRBV27 and TRBJ2-2; TRBD1 matches 7 bases. Trimming removed 4 bases from V and 0 bases from J; junction bases left unmatched: 2. The V gene's germline CDR1 is MNHEY and CDR2 SMNVEV (reference sequence). The CDR3 sequence is 15 residues long. CDR3 residues: CASSSGTANTGELFF. The CDR3 nucleotides are TGTGCCAGCAGTTCCGGGACAGCGAACACCGGGGAGCTGTTTTTT.

This clone was counted a few times. The rearrangement joins TRBV7-9 to TRBJ1-4; TRBD1 might be the D (5 bases). The CDR3 length is 16 residues. V shed 1 base and J shed 0 bases, with 9 bases lying between them. Germline CDR1 is SEHNR and CDR2 is FQNEAQ (reference sequence). CDR3 loop: CASSLVSTATNEKLFF. CDR3 DNA sequence: TGTGCCAGCAGCTTAGTCTCGACAGCAACTAATGAAAAACTGTTTTTT.

The chain employs TRBV4-3 and TRBJ2-7, with D possibly being TRBD2 (5 bases). Germline loops: CDR1 LGHNA, CDR2 YSLEER. The CDR3 runs 15 residues. V shed 3 bases and J shed 3 bases, with 15 bases lying between them. The CDR3 DNA is TGCGCCAGCAGCCAGGCGCCCGGGATTTTCTACGAGCAGTACTTC. The encoded protein is CASSQAPGIFYEQYF.

The V call is TRBV29-1, the J call TRBJ2-2, with D perhaps matching TRBD2 (5 bases). The V gene's germline CDR1 is SQVTM and CDR2 ANQGSEA. The ends were cut back, 6 bases at V and 6 bases at J, with 8 bases in the middle. The CDR3 consists of 11 residues. This chain's CDR3 is CSVASSGELFF. As DNA, the CDR3 is TGCAGCGTCGCTAGCTCCGGGGAGCTGTTTTTT.

This clone was observed a single time. The rearrangement uses TRBV4-1 and TRBJ1-2, with a weak D call TRBD1 (5 bases). This CDR3 has 15 amino acids. Between the trimmed V and J ends, which lost 0 bases and 8 bases, there was a span of 16 bases. Germline V gene lookup returns CDR1 MGHRA and CDR2 YSYEKL. This CDR3 reads CASSQDSTFRGGYTF. The CDR3 region has the DNA TGCGCCAGCAGCCAAGATAGTACCTTTAGGGGAGGCTACACCTTC.

In its sample, this clone was seen a few times. The chain carries TRBV13 and TRBJ1-3, with 7 bases matching TRBD1. The germline V gene encodes CDR1 PRHDT and CDR2 FYEKMQ (reference sequence). CDR3 length: 17 amino acids. V shed 4 bases, J shed 0 bases, and the junction held 9 bases outside the gene matches. CDR3 coding DNA: TGTGCCAGCAGCTCCTTGGACAGGAATGACTCTGGAAACACCATATATTTT. Encoded protein: CASSSLDRNDSGNTIYF.

V is TRBV20-1 and J is TRBJ2-7, with TRBD2 as a possible D gene (6 bases). The germline gives CDR1 DFQATT, CDR2 SNEGSKA (reference sequence). The CDR3 length is 11 residues. CDR3 amino acids: CRAGPGYEQYF. The CDR3 nucleotides read TGCAGGGCGGGACCTGGCTACGAGCAGTACTTC.

This clone was recorded only once. V is TRBV5-4 and J is TRBJ2-5; TRBD2 might be the D (5 bases). The CDR3 is made up of 16 amino acids. Germline CDR1 and CDR2: SGHNT and YYREEE (reference sequence). V lost 5 bases to trimming and J lost 2 bases, with 19 bases between them. The CDR3: CASSLRLRGSQETQYF. DNA for the CDR3: TGTGCCAGCAGTCTCCGACTCCGAGGGTCGCAAGAGACCCAGTACTTC.

This chain joins TRBV19 and TRBJ2-2; TRBD1 is a possible D gene (6 bases). Germline CDR1 is LNHDA and CDR2 is SQIVND (reference sequence). The CDR3 is 15 amino acids. V dropped 6 bases and J dropped 6 bases, with 17 bases sitting between them. For the CDR3, the DNA is TGTGCCAGTAGCGGAACACAGGGTTCCCCCGGGGAGCTGTTTTTT. Amino acid sequence: CASSGTQGSPGELFF.

The chain couples TRBV19 to TRBJ1-1, with 11 bases aligning to TRBD1. V dropped 7 bases and J dropped 4; count of bases not matched to a gene: 5. Germline lookup yields CDR1 LNHDA and CDR2 SQIVND (reference sequence). CDR3 length: 14 residues. The CDR3 region is CASTTGTGGTEAFF. CDR3 coding DNA: TGTGCCAGTACTACTGGGACAGGGGGCACTGAAGCTTTCTTT.

The sample holds one count of this clone. The genes are TRBV4-3 and TRBJ1-4; no definite D call. Germline CDR1 and CDR2: LGHNA and YSLEER. V dropped 3 bases and J dropped 5 bases, with 13 bases sitting between them. The CDR3 consists of 15 residues. This CDR3 is CASSHRLTGNEKLFF. The CDR3 coding sequence is TGCGCCAGCAGCCATCGCTTGACCGGGAATGAAAAACTGTTTTTT.

The V call is TRBV5-1, the J call TRBJ1-5; 7 nucleotides align to TRBD1. V lost 1 base and J lost 3; bases outside the gene matches: 4. Germline lookup yields CDR1 SGHRS and CDR2 YFSETQ. The CDR3 totals 15 residues. The CDR3 DNA is TGCGCCAGCAGCTTGTTAGGACAGGACAATCAGCCCCAGCATTTT. Translation: CASSLLGQDNQPQHF.

The chain is built from TRBV5-4 and TRBJ2-2; perhaps TRBD2 as D (6 bases). The germline gives CDR1 SGHNT, CDR2 YYREEE (reference sequence). The ends were cut back, 4 bases at V and 3 bases at J, with 16 bases in the middle. The CDR3 runs to 16 residues. In nucleotides, the CDR3 is TGTGCCAGCAGCCCGGAGGGGCCGGGAGACACCGGGGAGCTGTTTTTT. This translates into CASSPEGPGDTGELFF. Full variable domain (missing parts from reference TRBV5-4 and TRBJ2-2): ETGVTQSPTHLIKTRGQQVTLRCSSQSGHNTVSWYQQALGQGPQFIFQYYREEENGRGNFPPRFSGLQFPNYSSELNVNALELDDSALYLCASSPEGPGDTGELFFGEGSRLTVL.

V gene TRBV11-2 combines with J gene TRBJ1-6; maybe TRBD1 (6 bases). Trimming stripped 1 base from V and 6 bases from J, with 10 bases between. From germline, CDR1 is SGHAT and CDR2 FQNNGV. The CDR3 sequence is 15 residues long. DNA for the CDR3: TGTGCCAGCAGCTTAGGGTCAGGGGTTAATTCACCCCTCCACTTT. Its translation is CASSLGSGVNSPLHF.